This section outlines one TCR beta chain sequence together with its context. The antigen remains undetermined. CDR1 is MNHEY, CDR2 SMNVEV, per germline (reference sequence). CDR3 length: 16 residues. J lost 9 bases, V lost 4 bases, and 15 bases had no gene match. This sample is part of a study of cytomegalovirus exposure and HLA in healthy donors. Overall study results and limits: Earlier analysis yielded a pattern in which most TCR beta V segments were productive about 87% or about 30% of the time. In all likelihood, a cluster of highly shared sequence variants was a sequencing artifact. After further analysis at a later stage, 16,951 TCR beta sequences were associated with HLA alleles at 0.05 false discovery rate.

PCR used 60 Vbeta primers and 13 Jbeta primers. Method: immunoSEQ multiplex PCR; TCRdb's copy keeps in-frame clones and lacks some. This repertoire includes 60,000 to 85,000 clones. This clonotype was obtained from a man between 45 and 60 years old in good health and CMV-seropositive. The V call is TRBV27, the J call TRBJ2-4; 7 nucleotides align to TRBD1. The sequenced sample consisted of PBMCs. The CDR3 DNA is TGTGCCAGCAGTTACTCGGGACAGAGGGACCTAGGCATTCAGTACTTC. It encodes CASSYSGQRDLGIQYF.